These 2 T cell receptor beta chains came from one sample sequenced in a study of blood T cell repertoires in COVID-19. Libraries were prepared by immunoSEQ multiplex PCR; TCRdb keeps only in-frame clonotypes and omits some of them. The repertoire holds about 140,000 clones, with over 60% as singletons. What was sequenced was peripheral blood. Receptor source: a man aged 45-60 years with acute or convalescent COVID-19.

The V gene is TRBV19, the J gene TRBJ2-5; 9 bases match TRBD1. V lost 4 bases to trimming and J lost 5 bases; unmatched junction nucleotides: 8. Germline CDR1 LNHDA, CDR2 SQIVND (reference sequence). The CDR3 is made up of 15 amino acids. The CDR3 here is CASSTGQGRMETQYF. The CDR3 region has the DNA TGTGCCAGTAGTACAGGACAGGGGAGGATGGAGACCCAGTACTTC.

The genes are TRBV29-1 and TRBJ2-1, with D possibly being TRBD2 (5 bases). Germline CDR1 and CDR2: SQVTM and ANQGSEA. The ends were cut back, 1 base at V and 0 bases at J, with 13 bases in the middle. The CDR3 consists of 16 residues. The CDR3 coding sequence is TGCAGCGTTGAAGGGGCGGGTTCCAGCTCCTACAATGAGCAGTTCTTC. This encodes CSVEGAGSSSYNEQFF.